This TCR beta chain was profiled in a study of CD8 T cells in ankylosing spondylitis. This clonotype was seen a few times. Its antigen is not known. Germline loops: CDR1 LNHNV, CDR2 YYDKDF (reference sequence). V was trimmed by 2 bases and J by 4 bases, leaving 11 bases between them. This CDR3 has 14 residues. Study-wide points: There was a TCR beta motif, made of fewer than 10 highly homologous variants, that appeared characteristic of ankylosing spondylitis blood. Some motif variants were previously reported in reactive arthritis synovial fluid and blood. Researchers reportedly found disease-linked clones significantly enriched in matched ankylosing spondylitis synovial fluid. Disease-linked clones bore a CD8+ phenotype and were relatively rare in peripheral blood.

TCRdb ran MiXCR on the 5' RACE reads and lists one entry per CDR3 protein. This sample has about 540,000 distinct CDR3 sequences, with roughly an eighth found just once. The TCR originated in a male donor with ankylosing spondylitis. The source material was blood, either unsorted or a sorted T cell fraction (not recorded which). The chain joins TRBV15 to TRBJ1-2; a possible D gene is TRBD1 (5 bases). CDR3 bases: TGTGCCACCAGCAGACCCTCCGGGACCTATGGCTACACCTTC. Amino acid sequence: CATSRPSGTYGYTF. Looking up the rest from reference TRBV15 and TRBJ1-2 gives the full variable domain: DAMVIQNPRYQVTQFGKPVTLSCSQTLNHNVMYWYQQKSSQAPKLLFHYYDKDFNNEADTPDNFQSRRPNTSFCFLDIRSPGLGDTAMYLCATSRPSGTYGYTFGSGTRLTVV.